The 3 T cell receptor beta chains reported below all come from one sample, sequenced in a study of cytomegalovirus exposure and HLA in healthy donors. Both 60 Vbeta primers and 13 Jbeta primers went into the PCR. Sequencing used immunoSEQ multiplex PCR; TCRdb keeps in-frame clones, though not all of them. The sample includes fewer than 200,000 clones, less than 90% of them seen just once. Sequenced material: PBMCs. All receptors derive from a girl under three years old in good health and CMV-seronegative.

This clone was seen more than once but under ten times. The chain employs TRBV7-2 and TRBJ2-7, with a tentative D call TRBD2 (5 bases). The CDR3 length is 15 residues. V lost 0 bases to trimming and J lost 4 bases, with 13 bases between them. Germline lookup yields CDR1 SGHTA and CDR2 FQGNSA. The CDR3 region is CASSLASSTAYEQYF. The CDR3 nucleotides read TGTGCCAGCAGCTTAGCTTCTAGCACAGCTTACGAGCAGTACTTC.

The V and J genes are TRBV9 and TRBJ2-7; no clear D. Trimming took 1 base from V and 12 from J, leaving 20 bases between them. The CDR3 extends over 14 amino acids. Germline lookup yields CDR1 SGDLS and CDR2 YYNGEE. The CDR3 nucleotides are TGTGCCAGCAGCGTATATGGGTACCATCGGCGGCTGTACTTC. Translated: CASSVYGYHRRLYF.

The chain has TRBV19 and TRBJ2-4, with 8 bases fitting TRBD1. V shed 8 bases, J shed 5 bases, and the junction held 8 bases outside the gene matches. Germline-derived CDR1 and CDR2 are LNHDA and SQIVND (reference sequence). The CDR3 covers 14 residues. CDR3 DNA: TGTGCCAGTGGCCCCTACAGGGGGGAAAACATTCAGTACTTC. It translates to CASGPYRGENIQYF.